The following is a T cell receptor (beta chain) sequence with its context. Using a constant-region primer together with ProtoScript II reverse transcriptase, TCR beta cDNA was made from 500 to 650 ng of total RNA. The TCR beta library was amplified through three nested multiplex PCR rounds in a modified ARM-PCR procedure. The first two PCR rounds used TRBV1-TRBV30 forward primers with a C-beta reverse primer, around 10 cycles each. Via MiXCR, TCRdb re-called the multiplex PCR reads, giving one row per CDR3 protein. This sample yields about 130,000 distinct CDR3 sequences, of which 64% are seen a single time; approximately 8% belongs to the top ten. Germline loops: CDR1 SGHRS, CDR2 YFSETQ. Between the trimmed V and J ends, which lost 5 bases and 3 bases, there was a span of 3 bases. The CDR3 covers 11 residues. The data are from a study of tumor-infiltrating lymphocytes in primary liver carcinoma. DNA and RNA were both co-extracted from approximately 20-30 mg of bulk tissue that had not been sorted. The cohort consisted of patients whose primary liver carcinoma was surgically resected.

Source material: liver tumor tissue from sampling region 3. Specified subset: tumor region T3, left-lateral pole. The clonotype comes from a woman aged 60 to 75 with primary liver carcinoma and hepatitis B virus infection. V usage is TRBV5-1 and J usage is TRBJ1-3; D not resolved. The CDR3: CASRSGNTIYF. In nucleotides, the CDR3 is TGCGCCAGCAGAAGTGGAAACACCATATATTTT.